This T cell receptor (beta chain) was obtained from a study of CD4+ T cells in melanoma. Whole-study results and caveats: Diverse differentiation states were reported for melanoma neoantigen-specific CD4+ T cells. CD8+ T cell, macrophage and B cell function reportedly correlated with neoantigen-specific CD4+ T cells.

Notes on this clone: The antigen remains unidentified.

J lost 6 bases, V lost 3 bases, and 7 bases had no gene match. Germline V gene lookup returns CDR1 KGHSH and CDR2 LQKENI. This CDR3 contains 14 residues. Sequencing was performed with immunoSEQ multiplex PCR; in TCRdb, only in-frame clones are kept and a portion is missing. This sample has about 10,000 clones, with 55% to 75% found just once. The V gene is TRBV18, the J gene TRBJ2-7; 8 bases are a match to TRBD1. Sequencing was done on a sample of cells from a culture (not recorded whether cultured in vitro). This clonotype was sampled from a human donor with melanoma. This chain's CDR3 is CASSPLQGAGEQYF. CDR3 nucleotide sequence: TGTGCCAGCTCACCGCTCCAGGGGGCCGGCGAGCAGTACTTC.